The 27 T cell receptor beta chains below all came from one sample that was sequenced in a study of CD8+CD57+ T cells in acquired aplastic anemia. It was genomic DNA that served as the template for profiling TCR beta VDJ and CDR3. TCRdb analysed the reads with MiXCR anew, one entry per CDR3 protein. Here the sample spans 150,000 to 200,000 distinct CDR3 sequences, 35% to 55% being singletons. The sequenced sample was sorted CD4+, CD8+, or CD8+CD57+ T cells (not recorded which) from PBMCs. The receptors derive from a human donor in good health.

This clonotype has only one observation. This sequence may be a read error, since a much larger clone differs from it by one base. The chain employs TRBV7-2 and TRBJ2-3, with D possibly matching TRBD1 (6 bases). The CDR3 consists of 16 residues. Germline V gives CDR1 SGHTA, CDR2 FQGNSA. The CDR3 bases are TGTGCCAACAGCTTAGCGCAGGGGAAGCGAGCAGATACGCAGTATTTT. This encodes CANSLAQGKRADTQYF.

In regard to this clonotype: A much bigger clone sits one base away, suggesting this may be a read error. The conserved final phenylalanine or tryptophan is absent from the CDR3, which likely points to a read error. The chain has TRBV12-3 or TRBV12-4 and TRBJ2-7; 11 bases line up with TRBD2. V trimming: 7 bases; J trimming: 6 bases; junction bases outside the gene matches: 17. The CDR3 length is 17 residues. CDR3 DNA sequence: TGTGCCAGCACCATGTCGTTGTTAGCGGGAGGGGTTGGCGAGCAGTACCTC. Residues: CASTMSLLAGGVGEQYL.

The table lists this clonotype with a few counts. The V call is TRBV30, the J call TRBJ2-1; D tentatively reads TRBD1 or TRBD2 (6 bases each). Trimming shortened V by 0 bases and J by 0 bases, and 15 bases separated the two germline ends. This CDR3 is 17 amino acids long. The V gene's germline CDR1 is GTSNPN and CDR2 SVGIG (reference sequence). The CDR3 DNA sequence: TGTGCCTGGAGTGTACTCCGGGGGCCGAGCTCCTACAATGAGCAGTTCTTC. Encoded protein: CAWSVLRGPSSYNEQFF.

V and J are TRBV7-2 and TRBJ1-2, with D possibly matching TRBD1 (5 bases). Trimming pared 2 bases from V and 8 bases from J, leaving 12 bases between. This CDR3 spans 13 amino acids. CDR1 is SGHTA and CDR2 is FQGNSA in the germline V gene. The CDR3 sequence is CASSLSGRRGYTF. CDR3 sequence (DNA): TGTGCCAGCAGCTTATCGGGACGCCGGGGCTACACCTTC.

The chain joins TRBV11-3 to TRBJ1-5; D unresolved. Germline V gives CDR1 SGHNT, CDR2 YENEEA. The CDR3 has 13 amino acids. V was shortened by 5 bases and J by 8 bases, with 13 bases between the two germline ends. CDR3 nucleotide sequence: TGTGCCAGCAGCACAAACCTCGGGGAGCCCCAGCATTTT. As protein: CASSTNLGEPQHF.

This clonotype was counted at least ten times. V and J are TRBV5-1 and TRBJ2-2, with D possibly TRBD2 on 5 matching bases. With 1 base removed from V and 1 base from J, the gap between germline ends came to 11 bases. The CDR3 contains 16 residues. The V gene's germline CDR1 is SGHRS and CDR2 YFSETQ. CDR3 DNA: TGCGCCAGCAGCTTGATCGAACTAGGGAACACCGGGGAGCTGTTTTTT. Protein sequence: CASSLIELGNTGELFF. The variable domain in full, completed from reference TRBV5-1 and TRBJ2-2, reads KAGVTQTPRYLIKTRGQQVTLSCSPISGHRSVSWYQQTPGQGLQFLFEYFSETQRNKGNFPGRFSGRQFSNSRSEMNVSTLELGDSALYLCASSLIELGNTGELFFGEGSRLTVL.

The J gene is TRBJ2-7, the V gene TRBV2; D may match TRBD1 or TRBD2 (7 bases each). From germline, CDR1 is SNHLY and CDR2 FYNNEI. V was trimmed by 6 bases and J by 3 bases, leaving 18 bases between them. This CDR3 region has 15 residues. CDR3 in DNA: TGTGCCAGCAGGGGGGGGACAGCGGGCCACTACGAGCAGTACTTC. It is translated as CASRGGTAGHYEQYF.

Ten or more counts support this clonotype. The V call is TRBV7-3, the J call TRBJ2-7; 8 nucleotides agree with TRBD2. The ends lost 1 base at V and 1 base at J; junction bases unmatched: 3. The CDR3 length is 15 residues. The V gene's germline CDR1 is SGHTA and CDR2 FQGTGA. DNA of the CDR3: TGTGCCAGCAGCTTAATAGCGGGGCAATCCTACGAGCAGTACTTC. It yields the protein CASSLIAGQSYEQYF. The entire variable domain, with the rest obtained from reference TRBV7-3 and TRBJ2-7, is as follows: GAGVSQTPSNKVTEKGKYVELRCDPISGHTALYWYRQSLGQGPEFLIYFQGTGAADDSGLPNDRFFAVRPEGSVSTLKIQRTERGDSAVYLCASSLIAGQSYEQYFGPGTRLTVT.

The rearrangement joins TRBV12-3 or TRBV12-4 to TRBJ1-1; TRBD1 agrees at 9 bases. The J segment lost 4 bases and the V segment lost 8 bases, leaving 8 bases of the junction unmatched. CDR3 length: 14 amino acids. CDR3: CASAYRGRITEAFF. The CDR3 bases are TGTGCCAGCGCCTACAGGGGGCGGATCACTGAAGCTTTCTTT.

As regards this clonotype: A read error may account for a junction end that differs from germline. The chain employs TRBV7-6 and TRBJ2-1, with 10 bases lining up with TRBD2. Germline V lookup: CDR1 SGHVS, CDR2 FNYEAQ. The CDR3 covers 16 residues. CDR3 coding DNA: TGTGCCAGCAGCTTATTCCCAGCGGGAGGGCCGAATGAGCGGTTCTTC. As protein: CASSLFPAGGPNERFF.

The table lists this clonotype with many counts. The rearrangement joins TRBV20-1 to TRBJ2-1; unclear D gene. The CDR3 sequence is 12 residues long. The V gene's germline CDR1 is DFQATT and CDR2 SNEGSKA (reference sequence). Between the trimmed V and J ends, which lost 3 bases and 8 bases, there was a span of 11 bases. CDR3 coding DNA: TGCAGTGCTAGTCGGGCCTCCGATGAGCAGTTCTTC. Protein sequence: CSASRASDEQFF.

This clonotype was recorded at least ten times. This chain joins TRBV6-1 and TRBJ2-7; maybe TRBD1 (5 bases). The V end lost 5 bases, the J end lost 1 base, and 9 bases lay between the germline ends. The CDR3 extends over 13 amino acids. Germline CDR1 is MNHNS and CDR2 is SASEGT. The CDR3, as DNA: TGTGCCAGCAGTCTGACAGCGTCCTACGAGCAGTACTTC. This gives the protein CASSLTASYEQYF.

This clonotype has ten or more counts. As DNA, the CDR3 is TGCGCCAGCAGCTACCGGGATCCACGGGGTGCGGCTTTCTTT. Protein: CASSYRDPRGAAFF. The chain is built from TRBV5-1 and TRBJ1-1; no clear D gene. Per the germline V gene, CDR1 is SGHRS and CDR2 is YFSETQ. The CDR3 spans 14 residues. V was cut by 3 bases and J by 11 bases, with 20 bases left in between.

The chain combines TRBV2 with TRBJ2-5, with D tentatively TRBD1 (6 bases). V was cut by 8 bases and J by 2 bases, with 12 bases left in between. CDR1 is SNHLY, CDR2 FYNNEI, per germline. The CDR3 contains 13 residues. CDR3 protein: CASRVQGQETQYF. CDR3 nucleotides: TGTGCCAGCCGAGTACAGGGTCAAGAGACCCAGTACTTC.

This clonotype has at least ten counts. DNA for the CDR3: TGTGCCAGCAGTTCGCCTATCCGCTCCTACGAGCAGTACTTC. Its translation is CASSSPIRSYEQYF. The J gene is TRBJ2-7, the V gene TRBV27; D ambiguous. This CDR3 spans 14 amino acids. Trimming pared 4 bases from V and 0 bases from J, leaving 10 bases between. Looked up from germline, CDR1 is MNHEY and CDR2 is SMNVEV (reference sequence).

This clonotype showed up many times. The chain has TRBV25-1 and TRBJ1-5, with a tentative D call TRBD1 (6 bases). The CDR3 runs 16 residues. CDR1 is MGHDK, CDR2 SYGVNS, per germline. V was cut by 4 bases and J by 0 bases, with 13 bases left in between. CDR3 in amino acids: CASSGYSGDSNQPQHF. As DNA, the CDR3 is TGTGCCAGCAGTGGGTACTCAGGGGATAGCAATCAGCCCCAGCATTTT.

This clonotype occurred a few times. The chain couples TRBV6-1 to TRBJ1-1; unclear D gene. The CDR3 loop spans 13 amino acids. V lost 6 bases, J lost 4 bases, and 12 bases lay in between. Germline loops: CDR1 MNHNS, CDR2 SASEGT. The CDR3 is CASRAGRSTEAFF. CDR3 DNA sequence: TGTGCCAGCAGGGCCGGGAGGAGCACTGAAGCTTTCTTT.

Remarks on this clonotype: Being one base from a much bigger clone, this may be a read error. The chain links TRBV7-9 to TRBJ1-2, with 9 bases lining up with TRBD1. CDR1 and CDR2 (germline): SEHNR, FQNEAQ (reference sequence). The CDR3 runs 15 residues. CDR3 amino acids: CASSGYGQGRRGCTF. CDR3 in DNA: TGTGCCAGCAGCGGATATGGACAGGGGAGACGTGGCTGCACCTTC.

In its sample, this clonotype was seen many times. Here the CDR3 reads CASSHQTPALNSPLHF. The CDR3 DNA is TGTGCCAGCAGCCACCAGACACCGGCATTAAATTCACCCCTCCACTTT. The chain couples TRBV14 to TRBJ1-6; no clear D gene. The V end was cut by 3 bases, the J end by 7 bases, with 16 bases between. CDR1 is SGHDN and CDR2 is FVKESK in the germline V gene. This CDR3 spans 16 amino acids.

This clonotype was seen just once. A much larger clone differs by one base, so this may be a read error. The rearrangement joins TRBV11-2 to TRBJ2-7, with TRBD2 matching 8 bases. The CDR3 loop spans 15 amino acids. The V gene's germline CDR1 is SGHAT and CDR2 FQNNGV. CDR3 residues: CASSPVERGKYGQYF. Here the CDR3 DNA reads TGTGCCAGCAGCCCGGTGGAGCGGGGGAAATACGGGCAGTACTTC.

This clonotype was found once. The rearrangement links TRBV7-8 to TRBJ2-5, with D perhaps TRBD2 (6 bases). This CDR3 has 14 residues. V was cut by 5 bases and J by 4 bases, with 14 bases left in between. The V gene's germline CDR1 is SGHVS and CDR2 FQNEAQ. For the CDR3, the DNA is TGTGCCAGCAGCGTGGTCAGGGAGGCAGAGACCCAGTACTTC. Its translation is CASSVVREAETQYF.

This clonotype came up many times. V usage is TRBV10-1 and J usage is TRBJ2-1; D may be TRBD1 or TRBD2 (5 bases each). The V gene's germline CDR1 is WNHNN and CDR2 SYGVQD (reference sequence). This CDR3 comprises 13 residues. Trimming stripped 5 bases from V and 9 bases from J, with 14 bases between. CDR3 sequence reads: CASSPLRDGEQFF. CDR3 coding DNA: TGCGCCAGCAGTCCTCTCCGGGACGGTGAGCAGTTCTTC.

The chain is built from TRBV7-6 and TRBJ2-5; D is possibly TRBD1 (5 bases). V lost 5 bases, J lost 3 bases, and 10 bases lay in between. CDR1 SGHVS and CDR2 FNYEAQ come from the germline V gene. The CDR3 consists of 13 residues. The chain's CDR3 is CASSQKGKETQYF. The CDR3 DNA sequence: TGTGCCAGCAGCCAAAAGGGGAAAGAGACCCAGTACTTC.

This clonotype was detected many times. This sequence joins TRBV7-2 and TRBJ2-1; D is ambiguous. From germline, CDR1 is SGHTA and CDR2 FQGNSA. CDR3 size: 14 residues. Trimming shortened V by 4 bases and J by 8 bases, and 15 bases separated the two germline ends. CDR3 region: CASSSRLSKDEQFF. In DNA form, the CDR3 reads TGTGCCAGCAGCTCGAGACTCTCTAAAGATGAGCAGTTCTTC.

In regard to this clonotype: A much larger clonotype is one base distant, so this may be a read error. The CDR3 DNA follows: TGTGCCAGCAGCTTATCCAGGGACACAGATACGCATTATTTT. This encodes CASSLSRDTDTHYF. This chain links TRBV7-9 with TRBJ2-3, with D possibly being TRBD1 (6 bases). The germline CDR1 and CDR2 sequences are SEHNR and FQNEAQ (reference sequence). CDR3 length equals 14 residues.

This clonotype showed up just a few times. The V gene is TRBV6-1, the J gene TRBJ2-6; D possibly corresponds to TRBD2 (5 bases). The CDR3 totals 17 residues. V lost 8 bases, J lost 1 base, and 18 bases lay in between. CDR1 and CDR2 (germline): MNHNS, SASEGT. CDR3 coding DNA: TGTGCCAGCCGGGCTTTGTCGGGGATATCTGGGGCCAACGTCCTGACTTTC. It yields the protein CASRALSGISGANVLTF.

Many counts were recorded for this clonotype. The V call is TRBV19, the J call TRBJ1-1; D unclear. Germline V lookup: CDR1 LNHDA, CDR2 SQIVND (reference sequence). V shed 6 bases and J shed 1 base, with 15 bases lying between them. This CDR3 has 15 residues. The CDR3 region is CASSLGRGANTEAFF. CDR3 in DNA: TGTGCCAGTAGCCTTGGACGAGGAGCGAACACTGAAGCTTTCTTT.